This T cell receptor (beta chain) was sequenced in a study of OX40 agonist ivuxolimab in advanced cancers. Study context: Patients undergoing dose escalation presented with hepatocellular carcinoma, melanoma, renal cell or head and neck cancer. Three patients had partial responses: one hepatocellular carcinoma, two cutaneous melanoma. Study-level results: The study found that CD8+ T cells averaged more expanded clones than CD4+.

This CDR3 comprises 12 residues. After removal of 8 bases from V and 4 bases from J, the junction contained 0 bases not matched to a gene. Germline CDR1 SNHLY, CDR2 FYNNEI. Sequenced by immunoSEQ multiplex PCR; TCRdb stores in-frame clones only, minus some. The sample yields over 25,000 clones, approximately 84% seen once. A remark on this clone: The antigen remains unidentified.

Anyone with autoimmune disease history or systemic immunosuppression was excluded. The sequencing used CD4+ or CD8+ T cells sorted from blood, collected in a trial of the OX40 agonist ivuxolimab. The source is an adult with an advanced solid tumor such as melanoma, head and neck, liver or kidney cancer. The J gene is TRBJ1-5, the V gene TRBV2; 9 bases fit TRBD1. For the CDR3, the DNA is TGTGCCAGCGGACAGGGGAATCAGCCCCAGCATTTT. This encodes CASGQGNQPQHF.